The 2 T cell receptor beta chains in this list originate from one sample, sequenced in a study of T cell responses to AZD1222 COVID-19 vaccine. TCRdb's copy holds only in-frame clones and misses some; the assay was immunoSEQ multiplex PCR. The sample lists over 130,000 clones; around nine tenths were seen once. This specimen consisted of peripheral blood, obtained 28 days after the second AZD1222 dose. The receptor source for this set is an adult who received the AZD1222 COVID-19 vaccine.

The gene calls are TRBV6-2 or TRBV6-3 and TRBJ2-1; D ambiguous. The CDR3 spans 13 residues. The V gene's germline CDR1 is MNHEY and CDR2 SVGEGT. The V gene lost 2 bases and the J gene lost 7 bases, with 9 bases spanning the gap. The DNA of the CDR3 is TGTGCCAGCAGTTACGGGGTCGTGAATGAGCAGTTCTTC. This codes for CASSYGVVNEQFF.

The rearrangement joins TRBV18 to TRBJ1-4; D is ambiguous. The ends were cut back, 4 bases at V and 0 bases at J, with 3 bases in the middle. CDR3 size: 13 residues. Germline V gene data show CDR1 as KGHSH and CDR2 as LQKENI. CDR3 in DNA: TGTGCCAGCTCACGAGCAACTAATGAAAAACTGTTTTTT. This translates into CASSRATNEKLFF.